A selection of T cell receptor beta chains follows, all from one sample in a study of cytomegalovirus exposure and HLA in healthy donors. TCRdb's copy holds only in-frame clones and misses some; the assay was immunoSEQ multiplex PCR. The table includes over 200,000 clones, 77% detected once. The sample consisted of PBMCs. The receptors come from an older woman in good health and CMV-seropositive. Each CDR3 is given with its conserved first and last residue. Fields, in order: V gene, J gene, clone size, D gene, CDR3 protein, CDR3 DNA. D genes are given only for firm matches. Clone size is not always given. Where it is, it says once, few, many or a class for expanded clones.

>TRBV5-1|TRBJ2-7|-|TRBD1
CASSPGGTGDVEQYF
TGCGCCAGCAGCCCGGGTGGGACAGGGGATGTCGAGCAGTACTTC
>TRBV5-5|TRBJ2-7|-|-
CASSPTAASSYEQYF
TGTGCCAGCAGCCCGACTGCCGCCAGCTCCTACGAGCAGTACTTC
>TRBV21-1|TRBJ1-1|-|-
CASSKGGGPLNTEAFF
TGTGCCAGCAGCAAAGGGGGCGGACCCTTGAACACTGAAGCTTTCTTT
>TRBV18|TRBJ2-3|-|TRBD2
CASSPTLGRADTQYF
TGTGCCAGCTCACCGACTTTAGGGAGGGCGGATACGCAGTATTTT
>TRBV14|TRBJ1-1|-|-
CASSQGGAGSEAFF
TGTGCCAGCAGCCAGGGGGGGGCAGGGAGTGAAGCTTTCTTT
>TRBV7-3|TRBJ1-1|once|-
CASSLMGTNTEAFF
TGTGCCAGCAGCTTAATGGGCACGAACACTGAAGCTTTCTTT
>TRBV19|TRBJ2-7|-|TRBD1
CASSNPGTGNEQYF
TGTGCCAGTAGTAACCCCGGGACAGGGAACGAGCAGTACTTC
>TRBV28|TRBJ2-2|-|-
CASSVQDTGELFF
TGTGCCAGCAGTGTACAGGACACCGGGGAGCTGTTTTTT
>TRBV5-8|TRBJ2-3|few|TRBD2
CASSHTSARVADTQYF
TGTGCCAGCAGCCACACTAGCGCCCGCGTCGCAGATACGCAGTATTTT
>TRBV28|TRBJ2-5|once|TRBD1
CASSLWGTGPKETQYF
TGTGCCAGCAGTTTATGGGGGACAGGGCCAAAAGAGACCCAGTACTTC
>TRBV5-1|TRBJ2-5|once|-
CASSLVAGVGETQYF
TGCGCCAGCAGCTTGGTTGCAGGGGTGGGGGAGACCCAGTACTTC
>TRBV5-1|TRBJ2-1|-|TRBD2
CASSASGGNYNEQFF
TGCGCCAGCAGCGCAAGCGGGGGTAACTACAATGAGCAGTTCTTC
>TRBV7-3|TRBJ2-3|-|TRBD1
CASSLRQGAGTDTQYF
TGTGCCAGCAGCCTCAGACAGGGGGCAGGCACAGATACGCAGTATTTT
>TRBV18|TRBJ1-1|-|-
CASSPSGGQRTEAFF
TGTGCCAGCTCACCATCGGGCGGGCAACGAACTGAAGCTTTCTTT
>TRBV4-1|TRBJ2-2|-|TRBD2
CASSQGLAGANTGELFF
TGCGCCAGCAGCCAAGGGCTAGCGGGGGCGAACACCGGGGAGCTGTTTTTT
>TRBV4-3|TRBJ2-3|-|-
CASSQEKRVTDTQYF
TGCGCCAGCAGCCAAGAAAAGAGAGTGACAGATACGCAGTATTTT
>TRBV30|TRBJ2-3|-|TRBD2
CAWRTSADTQYF
TGTGCCTGGAGGACTAGCGCAGATACGCAGTATTTT
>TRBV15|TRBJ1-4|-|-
CATSINGQSTNEKLFF
TGTGCCACCAGCATAAACGGACAGTCGACTAATGAAAAACTGTTTTTT
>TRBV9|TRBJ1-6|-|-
CASSGTASPLHF
TGTGCCAGCAGCGGGACAGCCTCACCCCTCCACTTT
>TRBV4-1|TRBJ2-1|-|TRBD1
CASRGGQGDNEQFF
TGCGCCAGCAGGGGGGGACAGGGGGACAATGAGCAGTTCTTC